A single sample gave rise to the 25 T cell receptor beta chains below, sequenced in a study of shared clonotypes between healthy human individuals (dated by TCRdb to the early 2020s). Libraries were made using the immunoSEQ multiplex PCR assay. In TCRdb, the immuneACCESS table is reduced to in-frame sequences with V and J assigned. These tables do not hold every clone; where another copy was compared, an unresolved V gene accounts for under half, and the others remain unexplained. This sample has 2 million to 3 million clones in its table, and under 95% of those were observed once. About 0.39% of the sample belongs to the ten largest clones. The sequencing sample was made of naive CD4+ T cells from PBMCs. This sample's cell subset or site label indicates: CD45RA+ positively selected. These receptors were collected from a man aged 18 to 29 in good health. Some clones in this sample may be carry-over from other donors' samples.

This chain uses TRBV30 with TRBJ2-2; TRBD2 agrees at 9 bases. CDR1 and CDR2 (germline): GTSNPN, SVGIG (reference sequence). This CDR3 region has 14 residues. The ends lost 3 bases at V and 4 bases at J; junction bases unmatched: 3. The CDR3 loop reads CAWRSAGGTGELFF. In nucleotides, the CDR3 is TGTGCCTGGAGGTCAGCGGGAGGCACCGGGGAGCTGTTTTTT.

The chain employs TRBV27 and TRBJ2-2; 15 bases fit TRBD2. The CDR3 sequence is 16 residues long. Germline CDR1 and CDR2: MNHEY and SMNVEV (reference sequence). Trimming took 5 bases from V and 5 from J; bases not matched to a gene: 3. Here the CDR3 reads CASSPGTSGRTGELFF. The CDR3 nucleotides read TGTGCCAGCAGTCCAGGGACTAGCGGGAGGACCGGGGAGCTGTTTTTT.

This chain links TRBV30 with TRBJ2-1, with 15 bases matching TRBD2. There are 20 residues in the CDR3. The V gene's germline CDR1 is GTSNPN and CDR2 SVGIG (reference sequence). The ends lost 3 bases at V and 0 bases at J; junction bases unmatched: 12. In DNA form, the CDR3 reads TGTGCCTGGAGGGGGCTAGGACTAGCGGGAGGGAGGAGCTCCTACAATGAGCAGTTCTTC. Translation: CAWRGLGLAGGRSSYNEQFF.

CDR3 sequence: CASGQTGSHEQYF. Written as DNA, the CDR3 is TGTGCCAGCGGACAGACAGGGTCCCACGAGCAGTACTTC. The rearrangement links TRBV27 to TRBJ2-7, with TRBD1 identical over 7 bases. Trimming at V came to 8 bases and at J to 5 bases, leaving 9 bases not matched to a gene. Germline CDR1 and CDR2: MNHEY and SMNVEV (reference sequence). This CDR3 spans 13 amino acids.

The chain uses TRBV29-1 and TRBJ2-3, with TRBD1 matching 8 bases. V was clipped by 7 bases and J by 2 bases; unmatched bases: 2. CDR1 is SQVTM, CDR2 ANQGSEA, per germline. The CDR3 extends over 12 amino acids. The CDR3 nucleotides are TGCAGCGGACAGGGGAACACAGATACGCAGTATTTT. This sequence encodes CSGQGNTDTQYF.

This sequence joins TRBV30 and TRBJ2-3; 11 nucleotides agree with TRBD2. CDR3 length: 14 residues. Germline CDR1 GTSNPN, CDR2 SVGIG (reference sequence). The CDR3 loop reads CSAVLAGVTDTQYF. Written as DNA, the CDR3 is TGTTCGGCGGTACTAGCGGGAGTAACAGATACGCAGTATTTT.

The rearrangement links TRBV19 to TRBJ1-4, with a weak D call TRBD1 (5 bases). With 3 bases removed from V and 8 bases from J, the gap between germline ends came to 22 bases. Germline loops: CDR1 LNHDA, CDR2 SQIVND (reference sequence). The CDR3 length is 17 residues. The CDR3: CASSIRDRPGMREKLFF. CDR3 DNA sequence: TGTGCCAGTAGTATTAGGGACCGCCCAGGGATGAGGGAAAAACTGTTTTTT.

The chain links TRBV28 to TRBJ2-5; D unclear. The germline V gene encodes CDR1 MDHEN and CDR2 SYDVKM. This CDR3 spans 14 amino acids. V lost 2 bases and J lost 5, with 12 bases in between. The CDR3 sequence: CASSLSPVSETQYF. The DNA for the CDR3 is TGTGCCAGCAGTTTAAGTCCGGTATCCGAGACCCAGTACTTC.

The J gene is TRBJ2-1, the V gene TRBV28; D remains ambiguous. The V and J ends lost 3 bases and 15 bases respectively, with 24 bases between them. Looked up from germline, CDR1 is MDHEN and CDR2 is SYDVKM. This CDR3 comprises 15 residues. CDR3 nucleotides: TGTGCCAGCAGTTTGGGTACCACTCTTCGGGCCCTTCGGTTCTTC. Translated: CASSLGTTLRALRFF.

This chain connects TRBV7-9 to TRBJ1-5; TRBD1 agrees at 7 bases. V shed 3 bases and J 3 bases; nucleotides not matched to a gene: 8. This CDR3 region has 16 residues. Germline values: CDR1 SEHNR, CDR2 FQNEAQ (reference sequence). CDR3: CASSFVRGQDNQPQHF. As DNA, the CDR3 is TGTGCCAGCAGCTTTGTTCGTGGACAGGACAATCAGCCCCAGCATTTT.

V gene TRBV5-6 combines with J gene TRBJ2-1, with D perhaps TRBD2 (5 bases). V was cut by 3 bases and J by 14 bases, with 18 bases left in between. The CDR3 has 13 amino acids. Germline assignment: CDR1 SGHDT and CDR2 YYEEEE. In DNA form, the CDR3 reads TGTGCCAGCAGCTCAGCGGTGGGGAGACTGGAGTTCTTC. Encoded protein: CASSSAVGRLEFF.

J is TRBJ2-5 and V is TRBV9, with 8 positions matching TRBD2. The V gene's germline CDR1 is SGDLS and CDR2 YYNGEE. CDR3 size: 15 residues. The ends lost 0 bases at V and 3 bases at J; junction bases unmatched: 4. CDR3 sequence (DNA): TGTGCCAGCAGCGTAGGGTCACTAGCGGAAGAGACCCAGTACTTC. Protein: CASSVGSLAEETQYF.

The chain links TRBV7-9 to TRBJ1-1, with D unresolved. The germline V gene encodes CDR1 SEHNR and CDR2 FQNEAQ (reference sequence). This CDR3 has 14 amino acids. The V end lost 2 bases, the J end lost 1 base, and 8 bases lay between the germline ends. The CDR3 spells CASSLRVPNTEAFF. In DNA form, the CDR3 reads TGTGCCAGCAGCTTAAGGGTCCCGAACACTGAAGCTTTCTTT. The full variable domain, in which reference TRBV7-9 and TRBJ1-1 provide the parts outside the CDR3, is DTGVSQNPRHKITKRGQNVTFRCDPISEHNRLYWYRQTLGQGPEFLTYFQNEAQLEKSRLLSDRFSAERPKGSFSTLEIQRTEQGDSAMYLCASSLRVPNTEAFFGQGTRLTVV.

This clone was observed a handful of times. The same CDR3 can be traced to other DNA sequences in this sample. V usage is TRBV5-1 and J usage is TRBJ2-5; TRBD1 agrees at 10 bases. Unmatched junction bases numbered 5, after V lost 3 bases and J lost 3 bases. Looked up from germline, CDR1 is SGHRS and CDR2 is YFSETQ. The CDR3 has 15 residues. The DNA of the CDR3 is TGCGCCAGCAGCTCAACCGGGACAGGGGAAGAGACCCAGTACTTC. Amino acid sequence: CASSSTGTGEETQYF.

This rearrangement joins TRBV18 to TRBJ2-7; 9 positions agree with TRBD1. CDR3 length: 15 amino acids. The V gene end was trimmed by 2 bases and the J gene end by 4 bases; junction bases not matched to a gene: 6. Germline values: CDR1 KGHSH, CDR2 LQKENI. CDR3 in DNA: TGTGCCAGCTCACCAGTGACAGGGGGATCGTACGAGCAGTACTTC. This codes for CASSPVTGGSYEQYF.

The rearrangement joins TRBV30 to TRBJ1-3; D is undetermined. The ends were cut back, 0 bases at V and 0 bases at J, with 9 bases in the middle. Germline CDR1 and CDR2: GTSNPN and SVGIG (reference sequence). The CDR3 spans 15 residues. DNA for the CDR3: TGTGCCTGGAGTGTATCGGTGAGCTCTGGAAACACCATATATTTT. Translating gives CAWSVSVSSGNTIYF.

The chain joins TRBV9 to TRBJ2-3; D gene uncertain. CDR1 and CDR2 from the germline V gene are SGDLS and YYNGEE. V was shortened by 4 bases and J by 0 bases, with 12 bases between the two germline ends. CDR3 length: 15 residues. In DNA, the CDR3 is TGTGCCAGCAGCCCTCAAGGTTCTAGCACAGATACGCAGTATTTT. Translating gives CASSPQGSSTDTQYF.

The gene calls are TRBV29-1 and TRBJ2-7, with 12 bases aligning to TRBD2. Germline V CDR1 and CDR2: SQVTM, ANQGSEA. This CDR3 is 14 amino acids long. The junction had 8 bases not matched to a gene; V was cut back by 7 bases and J by 4 bases. CDR3 amino acids: CSALTSGSLYEQYF. The CDR3 DNA follows: TGCAGCGCCTTGACTAGCGGGAGCCTATACGAGCAGTACTTC.

V is TRBV6-1 and J is TRBJ2-7, with 7 nucleotides matching TRBD2. The germline V gene has CDR1 MNHNS and CDR2 SASEGT. The CDR3 has 14 amino acids. The junction had 5 bases not matched to a gene; V was cut back by 6 bases and J by 0 bases. As DNA, the CDR3 is TGTGCCAGCAGACTCGGGAGGAGCTCCTACGAGCAGTACTTC. This encodes CASRLGRSSYEQYF.

The chain uses TRBV5-4 and TRBJ1-6, with D tentatively TRBD1 (5 bases). In germline, CDR1 is SGHNT, CDR2 YYREEE (reference sequence). The V end was cut by 1 base, the J end by 10 bases, with 12 bases between. This CDR3 comprises 14 residues. This chain's CDR3 is CASSLWSGRSPLHF. CDR3 in DNA: TGTGCCAGCAGCTTGTGGTCAGGGAGGTCACCCCTCCACTTT. Full variable domain (outside the CDR3, taken from reference TRBV5-4 and TRBJ1-6): ETGVTQSPTHLIKTRGQQVTLRCSSQSGHNTVSWYQQALGQGPQFIFQYYREEENGRGNFPPRFSGLQFPNYSSELNVNALELDDSALYLCASSLWSGRSPLHFGNGTRLTVT.

This rearrangement joins TRBV28 to TRBJ2-2, with D perhaps TRBD1 or TRBD2 (6 bases each). The CDR3 contains 16 residues. Trimming removed 6 bases from V and 3 bases from J, with 17 bases in between. Germline V gene sequence: CDR1 MDHEN, CDR2 SYDVKM. The CDR3 bases are TGTGCCAGCAGCTCTCGGGGGCTGCTGGACACCGGGGAGCTGTTTTTT. It specifies CASSSRGLLDTGELFF.

This chain joins TRBV27 and TRBJ2-7; 7 bases line up with TRBD1. V lost 5 bases and J lost 4; bases outside the gene matches: 14. The CDR3 runs 16 residues. From germline, CDR1 is MNHEY and CDR2 SMNVEV (reference sequence). DNA for the CDR3: TGTGCCAGCAGTCCCCCGCCCGACAGGGTTGTATACGAGCAGTACTTC. Protein: CASSPPPDRVVYEQYF.

V and J are TRBV5-1 and TRBJ1-1; no clear D. Germline CDR1 and CDR2: SGHRS and YFSETQ. The CDR3 runs to 13 residues. With 1 base removed from V and 2 bases from J, the gap between germline ends came to 6 bases. CDR3 DNA sequence: TGCGCCAGCAGCTTGAAAGATAACACTGAAGCTTTCTTT. Amino acid sequence: CASSLKDNTEAFF.

The rearrangement links TRBV7-8 to TRBJ2-7; no reliable D call. This CDR3 contains 15 residues. V lost 1 base and J 7 bases, leaving 17 bases between the germline ends. The germline V gene has CDR1 SGHVS and CDR2 FQNEAQ. The CDR3 sequence: CASSLVRRTSREQYF. The CDR3 coding sequence is TGTGCCAGCAGCTTAGTTCGGCGGACGAGTAGGGAGCAGTACTTC.

The chain has TRBV5-1 and TRBJ2-2, with 7 nucleotides matching TRBD2. This CDR3 has 15 amino acids. The V gene end was trimmed by 6 bases and the J gene end by 0 bases; junction bases not matched to a gene: 5. CDR1 SGHRS and CDR2 YFSETQ come from the germline V gene. As DNA, the CDR3 is TGCGCCAGCACCCTAGCGGCTGCGAACACCGGGGAGCTGTTTTTT. This codes for CASTLAAANTGELFF.